The clone carrying this T cell receptor (beta chain) was observed at least ten times. TCRdb recomputed calls from the 5' RACE reads with MiXCR, one row per CDR3 protein. The sample gives roughly 690,000 distinct CDR3 sequences, 21% of which show up once; over 4% is in the top ten. This sample stems from a study of identical twins. V was pared by 0 bases and J by 7 bases, with 7 bases between. Germline lookup yields CDR1 LGHNA and CDR2 YSLEER. The CDR3 totals 13 residues. A further study also used this sample, focusing on T cells expressing NK-cell markers.

What was sequenced was PBMCs. This clonotype was sampled from a woman under 30 in good health. The chain links TRBV4-3 to TRBJ1-5; D is uncertain. In DNA, the CDR3 is TGCGCCAGCAGCCAAGATCGGGAACAGCCCCAGCATTTT. Translating it yields CASSQDREQPQHF.